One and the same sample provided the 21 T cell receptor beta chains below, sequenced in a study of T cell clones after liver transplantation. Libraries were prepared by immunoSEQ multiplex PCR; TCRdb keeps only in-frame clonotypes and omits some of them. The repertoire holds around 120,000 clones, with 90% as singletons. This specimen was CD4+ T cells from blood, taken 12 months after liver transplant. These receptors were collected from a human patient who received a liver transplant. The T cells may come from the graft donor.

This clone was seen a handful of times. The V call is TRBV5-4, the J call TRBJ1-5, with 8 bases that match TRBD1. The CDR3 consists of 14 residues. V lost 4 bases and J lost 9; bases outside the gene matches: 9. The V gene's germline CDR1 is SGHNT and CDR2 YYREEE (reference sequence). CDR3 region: CASSPGQGKGPQHF. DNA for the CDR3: TGTGCCAGCAGCCCAGGACAGGGTAAGGGGCCCCAGCATTTT.

The CDR3 is CASSGGQGLNTEAFF. The CDR3, as DNA: TGTGCCAGCAGCGGAGGACAGGGGTTGAACACTGAAGCTTTCTTT. The V call is TRBV9, the J call TRBJ1-1; 9 nucleotides align to TRBD1. This CDR3 region has 15 residues. Unmatched junction bases numbered 3, after V lost 3 bases and J lost 0 bases. Germline V gives CDR1 SGDLS, CDR2 YYNGEE.

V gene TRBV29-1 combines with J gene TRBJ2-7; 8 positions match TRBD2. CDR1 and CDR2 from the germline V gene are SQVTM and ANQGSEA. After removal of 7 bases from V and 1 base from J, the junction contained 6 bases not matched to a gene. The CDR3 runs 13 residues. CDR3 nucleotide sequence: TGCAGCGCGGGGGGGCCCTCGTCCTACGAGCAGTACTTC. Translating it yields CSAGGPSSYEQYF.

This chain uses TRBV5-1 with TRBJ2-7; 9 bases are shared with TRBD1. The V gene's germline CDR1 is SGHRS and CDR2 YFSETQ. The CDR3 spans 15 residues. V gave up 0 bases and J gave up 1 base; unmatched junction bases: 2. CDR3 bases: TGCGCCAGCAGCTTGGAGGGACAGGGATCCTACGAGCAGTACTTC. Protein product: CASSLEGQGSYEQYF.

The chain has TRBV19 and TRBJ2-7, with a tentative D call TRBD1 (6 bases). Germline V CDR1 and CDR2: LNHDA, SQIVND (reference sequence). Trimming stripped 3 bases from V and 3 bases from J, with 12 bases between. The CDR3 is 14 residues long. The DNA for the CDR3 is TGTGCCAGTAGTATTGGTCTAGGGGGCTACGAGCAGTACTTC. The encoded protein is CASSIGLGGYEQYF.

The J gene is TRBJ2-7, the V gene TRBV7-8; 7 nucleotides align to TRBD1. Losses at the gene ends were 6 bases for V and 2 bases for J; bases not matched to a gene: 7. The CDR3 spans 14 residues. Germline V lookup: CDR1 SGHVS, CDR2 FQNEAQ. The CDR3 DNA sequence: TGTGCCAGCAGGGGCCTGACAGGGACCTACGAGCAGTACTTC. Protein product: CASRGLTGTYEQYF.

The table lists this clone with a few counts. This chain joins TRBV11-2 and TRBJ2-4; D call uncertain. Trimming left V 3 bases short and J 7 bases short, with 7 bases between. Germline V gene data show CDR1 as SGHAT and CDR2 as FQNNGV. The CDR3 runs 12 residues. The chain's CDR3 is CASSFTTNIQYF. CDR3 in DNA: TGTGCCAGCAGCTTTACGACTAACATTCAGTACTTC.

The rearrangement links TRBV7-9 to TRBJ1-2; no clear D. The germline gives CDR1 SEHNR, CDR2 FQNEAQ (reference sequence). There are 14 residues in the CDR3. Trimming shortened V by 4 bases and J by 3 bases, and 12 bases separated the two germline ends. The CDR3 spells CASSSYPGDYGYTF. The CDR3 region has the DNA TGTGCCAGCAGCTCCTACCCCGGGGACTATGGCTACACCTTC.

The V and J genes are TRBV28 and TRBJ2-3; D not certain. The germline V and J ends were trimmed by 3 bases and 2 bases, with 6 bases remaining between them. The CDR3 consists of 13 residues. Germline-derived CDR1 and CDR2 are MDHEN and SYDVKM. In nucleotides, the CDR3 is TGTGCCAGCAGTTTTCGGCCCACAGATACGCAGTATTTT. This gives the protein CASSFRPTDTQYF.

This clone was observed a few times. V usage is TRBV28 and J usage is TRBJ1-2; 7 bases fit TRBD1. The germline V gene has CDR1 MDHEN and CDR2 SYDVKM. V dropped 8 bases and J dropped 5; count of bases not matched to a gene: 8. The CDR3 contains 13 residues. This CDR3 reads CASVTGTEYGYTF. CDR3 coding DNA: TGTGCCAGCGTAACCGGGACAGAGTATGGCTACACCTTC.

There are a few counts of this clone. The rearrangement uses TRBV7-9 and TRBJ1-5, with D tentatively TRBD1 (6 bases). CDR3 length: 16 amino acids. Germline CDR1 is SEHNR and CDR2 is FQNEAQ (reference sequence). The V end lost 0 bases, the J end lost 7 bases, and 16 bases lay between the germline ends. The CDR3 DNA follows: TGTGCCAGCAGCTTAGCGGTAGGGGGGGCAGAGCAGCCCCAGCATTTT. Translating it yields CASSLAVGGAEQPQHF.

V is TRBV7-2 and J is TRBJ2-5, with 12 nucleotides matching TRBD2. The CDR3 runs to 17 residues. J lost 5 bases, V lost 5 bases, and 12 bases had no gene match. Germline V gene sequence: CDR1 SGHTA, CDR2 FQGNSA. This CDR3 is CASSTLPGLAGIETQYF. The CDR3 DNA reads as TGTGCCAGCAGCACTTTACCCGGACTAGCGGGAATCGAGACCCAGTACTTC.

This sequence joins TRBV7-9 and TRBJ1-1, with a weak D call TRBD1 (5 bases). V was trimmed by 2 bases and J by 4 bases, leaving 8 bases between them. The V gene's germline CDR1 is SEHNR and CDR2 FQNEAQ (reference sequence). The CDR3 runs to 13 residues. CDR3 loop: CASSLSQGTEAFF. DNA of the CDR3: TGTGCCAGCAGCTTAAGCCAGGGCACTGAAGCTTTCTTT.

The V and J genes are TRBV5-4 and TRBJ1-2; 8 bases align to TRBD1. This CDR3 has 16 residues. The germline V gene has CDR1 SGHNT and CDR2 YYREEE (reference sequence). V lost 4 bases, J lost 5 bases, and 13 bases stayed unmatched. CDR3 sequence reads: CASSPTNPTGAYGYTF. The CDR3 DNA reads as TGTGCCAGCAGCCCGACCAATCCGACAGGGGCTTATGGCTACACCTTC.

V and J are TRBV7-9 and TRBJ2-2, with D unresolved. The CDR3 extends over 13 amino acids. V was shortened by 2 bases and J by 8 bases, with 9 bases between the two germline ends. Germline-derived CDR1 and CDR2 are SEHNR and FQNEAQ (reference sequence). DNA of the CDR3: TGTGCCAGCAGCTTAATGGAGATGGGGGAGCTGTTTTTT. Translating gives CASSLMEMGELFF.

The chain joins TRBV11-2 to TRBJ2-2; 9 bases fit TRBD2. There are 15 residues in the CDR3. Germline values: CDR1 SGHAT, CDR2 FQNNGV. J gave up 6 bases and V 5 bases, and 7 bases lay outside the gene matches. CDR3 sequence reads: CASSPLAGVAGELFF. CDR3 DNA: TGTGCCAGCAGCCCCTTAGCGGGAGTGGCCGGGGAGCTGTTTTTT.

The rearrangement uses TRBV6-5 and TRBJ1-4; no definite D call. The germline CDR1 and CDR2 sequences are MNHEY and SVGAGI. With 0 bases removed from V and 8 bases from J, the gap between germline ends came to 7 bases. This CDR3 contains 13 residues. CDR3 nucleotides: TGTGCCAGCAGTTACTCCCCCGGGGAAAAACTGTTTTTT. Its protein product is CASSYSPGEKLFF.

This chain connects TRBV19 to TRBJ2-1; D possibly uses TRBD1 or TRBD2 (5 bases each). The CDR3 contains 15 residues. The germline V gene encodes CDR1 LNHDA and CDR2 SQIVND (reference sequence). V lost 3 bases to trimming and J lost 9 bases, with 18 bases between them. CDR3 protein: CASSITVAGQGEQFF. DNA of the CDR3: TGTGCCAGTAGTATTACTGTGGCGGGCCAGGGTGAGCAGTTCTTC.

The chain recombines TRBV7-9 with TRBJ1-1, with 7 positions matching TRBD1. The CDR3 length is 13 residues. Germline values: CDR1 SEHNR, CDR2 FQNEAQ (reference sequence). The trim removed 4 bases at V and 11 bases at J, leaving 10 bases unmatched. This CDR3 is CASSSESGGMAFF. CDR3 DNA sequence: TGTGCCAGCAGCTCCGAGTCAGGGGGGATGGCTTTCTTT.

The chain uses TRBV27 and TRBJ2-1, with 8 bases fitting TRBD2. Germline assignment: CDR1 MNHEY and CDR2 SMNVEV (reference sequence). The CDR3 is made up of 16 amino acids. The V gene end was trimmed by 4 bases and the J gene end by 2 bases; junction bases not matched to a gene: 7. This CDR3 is CASSSTSAGAYNEQFF. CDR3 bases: TGTGCCAGCAGTTCGACTAGCGCGGGAGCCTACAATGAGCAGTTCTTC.

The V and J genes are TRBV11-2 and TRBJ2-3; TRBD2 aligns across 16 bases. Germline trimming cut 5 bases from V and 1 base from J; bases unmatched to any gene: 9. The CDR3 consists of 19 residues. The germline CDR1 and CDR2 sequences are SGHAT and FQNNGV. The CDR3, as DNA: TGTGCCAGCAGCCCCCTAGGGACTAGCGGGAGGGTGGGCACAGATACGCAGTATTTT. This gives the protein CASSPLGTSGRVGTDTQYF.